Following are 9 T cell receptor beta chains from one sample sequenced in a study of T cells in Graves' hyperthyroidism and ophthalmopathy. RNA transcripts served as the template for amplifying TCR beta CDR3 regions. The HTBI primer set was used in a first-round RT-PCR of the TCR CDR3. From the multiplex PCR reads, TCRdb called clonotypes with MiXCR, one entry per CDR3 protein. This sample has about 330,000 distinct CDR3 sequences, with roughly an eighth found just once. Sequenced input: blood. These receptors were obtained from a woman aged 40 to 50 with Graves' ophthalmopathy.

This clonotype was seen only once. With a much larger clone just one base away, this may be a read error. This sequence joins TRBV7-9 and TRBJ2-7, with 14 nucleotides matching TRBD2. Trimming took 5 bases from V and 8 from J; bases not matched to a gene: 11. CDR3 length: 16 residues. CDR1 is SEHNR, CDR2 FQNEAQ, per germline (reference sequence). CDR3: CASSHPPGLAGVKQYF. The DNA of the CDR3 is TGTGCCAGCAGCCACCCGCCGGGACTAGCGGGAGTCAAGCAGTACTTC.

Ten or more counts support this clonotype. This chain links TRBV2 with TRBJ1-5, with 7 bases matching TRBD1. Per the germline V gene, CDR1 is SNHLY and CDR2 is FYNNEI. V shed 4 bases and J 3 bases; nucleotides not matched to a gene: 6. The CDR3 length is 15 residues. The CDR3 loop is CASSGEGAPNQPQHF. The CDR3 bases are TGTGCCAGCAGTGGTGAGGGGGCCCCCAATCAGCCCCAGCATTTT.

This clonotype came up many times. The chain combines TRBV5-5 with TRBJ2-2, with 9 bases lining up with TRBD2. The CDR3 consists of 15 residues. In germline, CDR1 is SGHKS, CDR2 YYEKEE (reference sequence). The V gene end was trimmed by 3 bases and the J gene end by 2 bases; junction bases not matched to a gene: 2. The CDR3: CASSSGLANTGELFF. The CDR3 DNA reads TGTGCCAGCAGCTCGGGACTAGCTAACACCGGGGAGCTGTTTTTT.

Points on this clonotype: One end of the junction does not line up with germline, which may come from a read error. This chain links TRBV5-1 with TRBJ2-1, with D perhaps TRBD1 or TRBD2 (5 bases each). The CDR3 runs 16 residues. Germline loops: CDR1 SGHRS, CDR2 YFSETQ. The CDR3 spells CASSSMPGPGTREQLF. The CDR3 DNA follows: TGCGCCAGCAGCTCGATGCCGGGGCCAGGGACGCGTGAGCAGCTCTTC.

The table lists this clonotype with many counts. This rearrangement joins TRBV19 to TRBJ2-7, with TRBD2 matching over 7 bases. CDR3 length equals 13 residues. Germline lookup yields CDR1 LNHDA and CDR2 SQIVND (reference sequence). The trim removed 5 bases at V and 5 bases at J, leaving 6 bases unmatched. The DNA for the CDR3 is TGTGCCAGTAGTCTTATCGCGGGGGACGAGCAGTACTTC. This translates into CASSLIAGDEQYF.

Ten or more counts support this clonotype. J is TRBJ2-1 and V is TRBV28, with 10 nucleotides matching TRBD2. The germline V gene has CDR1 MDHEN and CDR2 SYDVKM. Germline trimming cut 5 bases from V and 6 bases from J; bases unmatched to any gene: 10. The CDR3 is made up of 16 amino acids. DNA for the CDR3: TGTGCCAGCAGTCTGCCTAGCGGGAGCAGGCGCAATGAGCAGTTCTTC. Amino acids: CASSLPSGSRRNEQFF. Together with reference TRBV28 and TRBJ2-1, the CDR3 gives the full variable domain: DVKVTQSSRYLVKRTGEKVFLECVQDMDHENMFWYRQDPGLGLRLIYFSYDVKMKEKGDIPEGYSVSREKKERFSLILESASTNQTSMYLCASSLPSGSRRNEQFFGPGTRLTVL.

This clonotype was observed at least ten times. The chain couples TRBV3-1 to TRBJ2-1; D not certain. The germline CDR1 and CDR2 sequences are LGHDT and YNNKEL (reference sequence). The germline V and J ends were trimmed by 4 bases and 2 bases, with 15 bases remaining between them. The CDR3 spans 16 residues. Here the CDR3 reads CASSLSLEPAYNEQFF. The CDR3 DNA follows: TGTGCCAGCAGCCTGAGTTTGGAGCCGGCCTACAATGAGCAGTTCTTC.

The chain links TRBV19 to TRBJ2-3, with D perhaps assigned TRBD1 or TRBD2 (7 bases each). V lost 6 bases, J lost 5 bases, and 21 bases lay in between. This CDR3 comprises 16 residues. Germline V gene data show CDR1 as LNHDA and CDR2 as SQIVND (reference sequence). The CDR3 sequence: CASSHPLTGRGDTQYF. The DNA for the CDR3 is TGTGCCAGTAGCCACCCATTGACAGGGAGGGGAGATACGCAGTATTTT.

For this clonotype: A much larger clone differs by one base, so this may be a read error. The chain has TRBV12-3 or TRBV12-4 and TRBJ1-5, with unresolved D. This CDR3 comprises 13 residues. Trimming took off 4 bases at V and 6 bases at J, with 10 bases between the two ends. For the CDR3, the DNA is TGTGCCAGCAGTTCAAGCCTTGGTCAGCCCCAGCATTTT. Its protein product is CASSSSLGQPQHF.